This T cell receptor beta chain is from a study of T-cell reconstitution after alpha-beta-depleted transplantation in children. This clonotype came up many times. CDR3 size: 13 residues. From germline, CDR1 is DFQATT and CDR2 SNEGSKA (reference sequence). Unique molecular identifiers were incorporated into the prepared TCRbeta library. TCRdb recomputed calls from the PCR reads with MiXCR, one row per CDR3 protein. This sample has roughly 590,000 distinct CDR3 sequences; about 15% occur once, and the top ten carry over 0.95%. The sequence derives from a human donor who donated a stem cell graft to a child with acute myeloid leukemia. Specimen: PBMCs from the stem cell graft donor, collected from the stem cell graft. This rearrangement joins TRBV20-1 to TRBJ2-4; maybe TRBD1 (7 bases). In DNA, the CDR3 is TGCAGCGTGCCAGGGGGGTCGGGAAACATTCAGTACTTC. Amino acid sequence: CSVPGGSGNIQYF.